A selection of T cell receptor beta chains follows, all from one sample in a study of T cell responses to AZD1222 COVID-19 vaccine. The table came from immunoSEQ multiplex PCR; TCRdb's copy has only in-frame clones and leaves some out. The sample gives 150,000 to 200,000 clones, 90% to 95% of which show up once; approximately 0.58% is in the top ten. Sample: peripheral blood, taken on day 0 of AZD1222 vaccination. All receptors derive from an adult in good health. The CDR3 runs from the conserved cysteine through the conserved F or W. D genes are given only for firm matches. The size of a clone is reported for some rows only, either as once, few or many, or as a class for expanded clones.

d_call: -; clone_size: -; j_call: TRBJ1-1; v_call: TRBV4-1; cdr3_nt: TGCGCCAGCAGCCAAGTAGCTATGAACACTGAAGCTTTCTTT; cdr3_aa: CASSQVAMNTEAFF
d_call: TRBD1; clone_size: -; j_call: TRBJ2-1; v_call: TRBV5-1; cdr3_nt: TGCGCCAGCAGCTTGATGGGACAGGGTAGGGATGAGCAGTTCTTC; cdr3_aa: CASSLMGQGRDEQFF
d_call: -; clone_size: once; j_call: TRBJ1-1; v_call: TRBV30; cdr3_nt: TGTGCCTGGAGTGTGACCCTGCGGGGGTTCGGCACTGAAGCTTTCTTT; cdr3_aa: CAWSVTLRGFGTEAFF
d_call: -; clone_size: -; j_call: TRBJ2-6; v_call: TRBV11-2; cdr3_nt: TGTGCCAGCAGCTTACGCAGGGACCTCTCTGGGGCCAACGTCCTGACTTTC; cdr3_aa: CASSLRRDLSGANVLTF
d_call: TRBD1; clone_size: -; j_call: TRBJ1-2; v_call: TRBV7-9; cdr3_nt: TGTGCCAGCAGCCCGGACAGGGAGAGCGCTGGCTACACCTTC; cdr3_aa: CASSPDRESAGYTF
d_call: -; clone_size: -; j_call: TRBJ1-2; v_call: TRBV7-9; cdr3_nt: TGTGCCAGCACCCTTAGGGGGGAAGGTGGTGGCTACACCTTC; cdr3_aa: CASTLRGEGGGYTF
d_call: -; clone_size: once; j_call: TRBJ2-7; v_call: TRBV3-1/TRBV3-2; cdr3_nt: TGTGCCAGCAGCCAGGGGGGCCCCAGCTCCTACGAGCAGTACTTC; cdr3_aa: CASSQGGPSSYEQYF
d_call: -; clone_size: -; j_call: TRBJ1-4; v_call: TRBV27; cdr3_nt: TGTGCCAGCAGGGGGGGACGGGGTGAAAAACTGTTTTTT; cdr3_aa: CASRGGRGEKLFF
d_call: TRBD1; clone_size: -; j_call: TRBJ1-1; v_call: TRBV3-1/TRBV3-2; cdr3_nt: TGTGCCAGCCTTTCCTTAGGGACAGGGGAGGCTTTCTTT; cdr3_aa: CASLSLGTGEAFF
d_call: -; clone_size: -; j_call: TRBJ1-5; v_call: TRBV19; cdr3_nt: TGTGCCAGTACCGTCGGGGGGGGCAATCAGCCCCAGCATTTT; cdr3_aa: CASTVGGGNQPQHF
d_call: -; clone_size: -; j_call: TRBJ2-5; v_call: TRBV12-5; cdr3_nt: TGTGCTACGGGAGTAGAGACCCAGTACTTC; cdr3_aa: CATGVETQYF
d_call: -; clone_size: -; j_call: TRBJ1-4; v_call: TRBV6-1; cdr3_nt: TGTGCCAGCAGTGAAAGGACGGGAGCAACTAATGAAAAACTGTTTTTT; cdr3_aa: CASSERTGATNEKLFF
d_call: -; clone_size: -; j_call: TRBJ1-6; v_call: TRBV6-5; cdr3_nt: TGTGCCAGCAGTAGGACGGATTCACCCCTCCACTTT; cdr3_aa: CASSRTDSPLHF
d_call: -; clone_size: -; j_call: TRBJ1-1; v_call: TRBV3-1/TRBV3-2; cdr3_nt: TGTGCCAGCAGCCAAGTCGGAGGAAACACTGAAGCTTTCTTT; cdr3_aa: CASSQVGGNTEAFF
d_call: TRBD1; clone_size: once; j_call: TRBJ1-1; v_call: TRBV7-3; cdr3_nt: TGTGCCAGCAGCTTAACTAGACAGGGGAACACTGAAGCTTTCTTT; cdr3_aa: CASSLTRQGNTEAFF
d_call: TRBD1; clone_size: -; j_call: TRBJ1-5; v_call: TRBV19; cdr3_nt: TGTGCCAGTAGTACTAAACAGGGGGGGGGAATCAATCAGCCCCAGCATTTT; cdr3_aa: CASSTKQGGGINQPQHF
d_call: -; clone_size: -; j_call: TRBJ2-3; v_call: TRBV10-1; cdr3_nt: TGCGCCAGCAGTGATAAGCGAGATACGCAGTATTTT; cdr3_aa: CASSDKRDTQYF
d_call: -; clone_size: -; j_call: TRBJ2-3; v_call: TRBV5-1; cdr3_nt: TGCGCCAGCAGCCTCAGGGGAATCACAGATACGCAGTATTTT; cdr3_aa: CASSLRGITDTQYF
d_call: -; clone_size: -; j_call: TRBJ2-7; v_call: TRBV2; cdr3_nt: TGTGCCAGCAGTGGGGGCAGAGGCGCCTACGAGCAGTACTTC; cdr3_aa: CASSGGRGAYEQYF
d_call: TRBD1; clone_size: -; j_call: TRBJ1-5; v_call: TRBV3-1/TRBV3-2; cdr3_nt: TGTGCCAGCTCCACAGGGGGCGGCAATCAGCCCCAGCATTTT; cdr3_aa: CASSTGGGNQPQHF
d_call: -; clone_size: -; j_call: TRBJ2-1; v_call: TRBV29-1; cdr3_nt: TGCAGCGTTGCGGCGGGATCGAGACCGGAGCAGTTCTTC; cdr3_aa: CSVAAGSRPEQFF
d_call: TRBD1; clone_size: -; j_call: TRBJ1-6; v_call: TRBV15; cdr3_nt: TGTGCCACCAGCAGGGGGGACAGGAATAATTCACCCCTCCACTTT; cdr3_aa: CATSRGDRNNSPLHF
d_call: -; clone_size: -; j_call: TRBJ2-7; v_call: TRBV7-9; cdr3_nt: TGTGCCAGCAGCGGCCGTGGGGCAGGGCTCGATCCCTACGAGCAGTACTTC; cdr3_aa: CASSGRGAGLDPYEQYF
d_call: -; clone_size: -; j_call: TRBJ2-5; v_call: TRBV15; cdr3_nt: TGTGCCACCAGCAGAGAAAGCGGAGAAGAGACCCAGTACTTC; cdr3_aa: CATSRESGEETQYF
d_call: -; clone_size: -; j_call: TRBJ2-5; v_call: TRBV12-5; cdr3_nt: TGTGCTAGTGGGAATGGAACCAAAGAGACCCAGTACTTC; cdr3_aa: CASGNGTKETQYF
d_call: -; clone_size: -; j_call: TRBJ1-1; v_call: TRBV27; cdr3_nt: TGTGCCAGCAGTTTGAAGTTTAACACTGAAGCTTTCTTT; cdr3_aa: CASSLKFNTEAFF
d_call: -; clone_size: -; j_call: TRBJ1-3; v_call: TRBV15; cdr3_nt: TGTGCCACCAGCAGAGATAGGGGACGGCGAGTCTCTGGAAACACCATATATTTT; cdr3_aa: CATSRDRGRRVSGNTIYF
d_call: -; clone_size: -; j_call: TRBJ1-5; v_call: TRBV5-5; cdr3_nt: TGTGCCAGCAGCGAGGGCCTCAGAGGGAGTCAGCCCCAGCATTTT; cdr3_aa: CASSEGLRGSQPQHF
d_call: -; clone_size: -; j_call: TRBJ1-6; v_call: TRBV28; cdr3_nt: TGTGCCAGCGACAGCTACTATAATTCACCCCTCCACTTT; cdr3_aa: CASDSYYNSPLHF
d_call: -; clone_size: -; j_call: TRBJ1-2; v_call: TRBV11-2; cdr3_nt: TGTGCCAGCAGCTTGGACTACGGGGTCGTGGGTGGCTACACCTTC; cdr3_aa: CASSLDYGVVGGYTF
d_call: TRBD2; clone_size: -; j_call: TRBJ2-1; v_call: TRBV5-1; cdr3_nt: TGCGCCAGCGGGACTAGCGGGAGGACTTCGAATGAGCAGTTCTTC; cdr3_aa: CASGTSGRTSNEQFF
d_call: -; clone_size: -; j_call: TRBJ1-1; v_call: TRBV5-1; cdr3_nt: TGCGCCAGCAGCTTGGCCACTGACAGAGACACTGAAGCTTTCTTT; cdr3_aa: CASSLATDRDTEAFF
d_call: TRBD1; clone_size: -; j_call: TRBJ2-7; v_call: TRBV4-2; cdr3_nt: TGTGCCAGCAGGGGGACAGGGGGCCTCTACGAGCAGTACTTC; cdr3_aa: CASRGTGGLYEQYF
d_call: -; clone_size: -; j_call: TRBJ2-7; v_call: TRBV30; cdr3_nt: TGTGCCTGGGCCCCCCTTGGCTCCTACGAGCAGTACTTC; cdr3_aa: CAWAPLGSYEQYF
d_call: -; clone_size: -; j_call: TRBJ1-1; v_call: TRBV28; cdr3_nt: TGTGCCAGCAGTTTCCTAGAGGGGTCCCTACGCACCATGAACACTGAAGCTTTCTTT; cdr3_aa: CASSFLEGSLRTMNTEAFF
d_call: -; clone_size: -; j_call: TRBJ1-1; v_call: TRBV5-1; cdr3_nt: TGCGCCAGCAGCTTGGACGGCGGGAGCGGGACTGAAGCTTTCTTT; cdr3_aa: CASSLDGGSGTEAFF
d_call: -; clone_size: -; j_call: TRBJ1-6; v_call: TRBV2; cdr3_nt: TGTGCCAGCAGTGACGGGGGAAATTCACCCCTCCACTTT; cdr3_aa: CASSDGGNSPLHF
d_call: -; clone_size: -; j_call: TRBJ2-1; v_call: TRBV29-1; cdr3_nt: TGCAGCGTTGATTATGGAGGAGGCCGCTACAATGAGCAGTTCTTC; cdr3_aa: CSVDYGGGRYNEQFF
d_call: TRBD1; clone_size: -; j_call: TRBJ2-7; v_call: TRBV5-1; cdr3_nt: TGCGCCAGCGGACAGGGGAACTCCTACGAGCAGTACTTC; cdr3_aa: CASGQGNSYEQYF
d_call: -; clone_size: -; j_call: TRBJ1-4; v_call: TRBV25-1; cdr3_nt: TGTGCCAGCAGCCGGTACAGGGAGGCTAATGAAAAACTGTTTTTT; cdr3_aa: CASSRYREANEKLFF
d_call: -; clone_size: -; j_call: TRBJ2-5; v_call: TRBV20-1; cdr3_nt: TGCAGTGCTAGAGTGCAGGCCATCCAGTACTTC; cdr3_aa: CSARVQAIQYF
d_call: -; clone_size: -; j_call: TRBJ1-5; v_call: TRBV30; cdr3_nt: TGTGCCTGGAGTGTAGAGAACAATCAGCCCCAGCATTTT; cdr3_aa: CAWSVENNQPQHF
d_call: -; clone_size: -; j_call: TRBJ1-1; v_call: TRBV5-8; cdr3_nt: TGTGCCACCCGACAGTGGCCGACGATGAACACTGAAGCTTTCTTT; cdr3_aa: CATRQWPTMNTEAFF
d_call: -; clone_size: -; j_call: TRBJ2-3; v_call: TRBV28; cdr3_nt: TGTGCCAGCAGTTTTTTTGACAGGAAGACAGATACGCAGTATTTT; cdr3_aa: CASSFFDRKTDTQYF
d_call: -; clone_size: -; j_call: TRBJ1-1; v_call: TRBV12-3/TRBV12-4; cdr3_nt: TGTGCCAGCACGGGGCGGAACACTGAAGCTTTCTTT; cdr3_aa: CASTGRNTEAFF
d_call: -; clone_size: -; j_call: TRBJ2-1; v_call: TRBV5-4; cdr3_nt: TGTGCCAGCAGCCTGAGGCTGACGGTCAATGAGCAGTTCTTC; cdr3_aa: CASSLRLTVNEQFF
d_call: TRBD2; clone_size: -; j_call: TRBJ2-7; v_call: TRBV2; cdr3_nt: TGTGCCAGCAGCAAACCGGGACTAGAAGTCGAGCAGTACTTC; cdr3_aa: CASSKPGLEVEQYF
d_call: TRBD1; clone_size: -; j_call: TRBJ1-6; v_call: TRBV7-9; cdr3_nt: TGTGCCAGCAGCACCGACAGGGTCAGTTCACCCCTCCACTTT; cdr3_aa: CASSTDRVSSPLHF
d_call: TRBD2; clone_size: -; j_call: TRBJ2-7; v_call: TRBV2; cdr3_nt: TGTGCCAGCCAGACTAGCGGGTACTACGAGCAGTACTTC; cdr3_aa: CASQTSGYYEQYF
d_call: -; clone_size: -; j_call: TRBJ2-3; v_call: TRBV5-1; cdr3_nt: TGCGCCAGCAGCTTGGGTGGCGATACGCAGTATTTT; cdr3_aa: CASSLGGDTQYF
d_call: -; clone_size: few; j_call: TRBJ1-3; v_call: TRBV9; cdr3_nt: TGTGCCAGCAGCGCGGGGCCCTCGTACTCTGGAAACACCATATATTTT; cdr3_aa: CASSAGPSYSGNTIYF
d_call: -; clone_size: -; j_call: TRBJ2-7; v_call: TRBV30; cdr3_nt: TGTGCCTGGAGTTCCGAATACGAGCAGTACTTC; cdr3_aa: CAWSSEYEQYF
d_call: TRBD2; clone_size: -; j_call: TRBJ2-1; v_call: TRBV30; cdr3_nt: TGTGCCTGGAGTTGGGGAGGGCCAGAGCAGTTCTTC; cdr3_aa: CAWSWGGPEQFF
d_call: -; clone_size: once; j_call: TRBJ1-2; v_call: TRBV5-1; cdr3_nt: TGCGCCAGCAGCTTGGTACGGGGAGGGGACTATGGCTACACCTTC; cdr3_aa: CASSLVRGGDYGYTF
d_call: -; clone_size: -; j_call: TRBJ1-5; v_call: TRBV20-1; cdr3_nt: TGCAGTGCTAGTCCCAACAGGATCGCCGGCCCGCCCCAGCATTTT; cdr3_aa: CSASPNRIAGPPQHF